This is a list of T cell receptor beta chains from one sample in a study of blood T cell repertoires in COVID-19. Some clones are missing from TCRdb's copy, which holds only in-frame ones; the method was immunoSEQ multiplex PCR. This table has over 80,000 clones, 60% to 85% appearing once. The sequencing input was peripheral blood. The receptors were gathered from a woman older than 75 with active or convalescent COVID-19. Both conserved end residues are part of each CDR3.

CDR3: CASRQRRAGTETQYF
J: TRBJ2-5
V: TRBV28

CDR3: CATSRDLSAGGTEAFF
J: TRBJ1-1
V: TRBV15

CDR3: CASSVGAAGGAQETQYF
J: TRBJ2-5
V: TRBV9

CDR3: CASSLQGYEQYF
J: TRBJ2-7
V: TRBV6-2/TRBV6-3

CDR3: CASSPELAGTGSFGELFF
J: TRBJ2-2
V: TRBV6-6

CDR3: CASSFGDLNTEAFF
J: TRBJ1-1
V: TRBV7-8

CDR3: CASSEMGTSGRETQYF
J: TRBJ2-5
V: TRBV7-2

CDR3: CASRPGQGVLNYGYTF
J: TRBJ1-2
V: TRBV5-1

CDR3: CSAKAGQTQYF
J: TRBJ2-5
V: TRBV20-1

CDR3: CSVEEPGLRQETQYF
J: TRBJ2-5
V: TRBV29-1

CDR3: CASSPGQGEDTQYF
J: TRBJ2-3
V: TRBV6-5

CDR3: CASSLGQGTNTEAFF
J: TRBJ1-1
V: TRBV7-2

CDR3: CASSVGQGMTYEQYF
J: TRBJ2-7
V: TRBV9

CDR3: CASSFSRGSSYNEQFF
J: TRBJ2-1
V: TRBV7-8

CDR3: CATSDSDFGSNQPQHF
J: TRBJ1-5
V: TRBV24-1

CDR3: CASTKGVGPYNEQFF
J: TRBJ2-1
V: TRBV9

CDR3: CASSYFTEAFF
J: TRBJ1-1
V: TRBV5-8

CDR3: CASSLDRANQPQHF
J: TRBJ1-5
V: TRBV6-5

CDR3: CASTSVPGQGVRAFF
J: TRBJ1-1
V: TRBV7-2

CDR3: CASSLAGRQGTDTQYF
J: TRBJ2-3
V: TRBV5-4

CDR3: CASKGGGEKLFF
J: TRBJ1-4
V: TRBV19

CDR3: CASSRVDHEQYF
J: TRBJ2-7
V: TRBV5-6

CDR3: CSVVTEQGETEAFF
J: TRBJ1-1
V: TRBV29-1